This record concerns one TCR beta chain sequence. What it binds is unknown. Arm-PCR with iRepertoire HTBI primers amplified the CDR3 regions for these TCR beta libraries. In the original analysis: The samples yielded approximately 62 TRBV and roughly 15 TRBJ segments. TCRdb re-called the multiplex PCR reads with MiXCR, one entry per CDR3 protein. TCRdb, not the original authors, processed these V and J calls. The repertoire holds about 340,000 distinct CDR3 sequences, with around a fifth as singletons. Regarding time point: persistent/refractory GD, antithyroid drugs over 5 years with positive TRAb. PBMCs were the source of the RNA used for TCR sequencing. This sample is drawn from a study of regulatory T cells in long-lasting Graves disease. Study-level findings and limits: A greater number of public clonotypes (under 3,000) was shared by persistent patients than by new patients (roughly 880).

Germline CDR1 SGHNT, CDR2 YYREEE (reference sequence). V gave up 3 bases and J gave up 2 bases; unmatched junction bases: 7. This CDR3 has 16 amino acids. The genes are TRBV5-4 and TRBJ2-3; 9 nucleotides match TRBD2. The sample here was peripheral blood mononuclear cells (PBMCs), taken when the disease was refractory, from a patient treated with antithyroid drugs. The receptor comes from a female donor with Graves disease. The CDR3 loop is CASSYGTSFSTDTQYF. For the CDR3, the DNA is TGTGCCAGCAGCTACGGGACTAGCTTTTCCACAGATACGCAGTATTTT.